This T cell receptor beta chain was recorded in a study of graft-versus-host responses after intestinal transplantation. Note on this clone: The antigen is not known.

Trimming removed 4 bases at V and 13 bases at J, with 14 bases between. There are 12 residues in the CDR3. The V gene's germline CDR1 is SGHTA and CDR2 FQGNSA. The data were produced by immunoSEQ multiplex PCR, yet TCRdb's version contains in-frame clones alone and is incomplete. The data contain 90,000 to 130,000 clones, approximately 93% of them singletons. Findings of the study overall: With peak circulating GvH clone levels came an association with early post-transplant HvG declines.

The source of this sequence is a human donor who was the organ donor for an intestinal transplant. Sequencing was performed on unstimulated CD8+ T cells sorted from spleen or lymph node cells, taken before transplant. V usage is TRBV7-2 and J usage is TRBJ2-4, with D possibly TRBD2 on 5 matching bases. CDR3 protein: CASSSDYSSQYF. In DNA form, the CDR3 reads TGTGCCAGCAGCTCTGACTACTCCAGCCAGTACTTC.